This T cell receptor (beta chain) stems from a study of cytomegalovirus exposure and HLA in healthy donors. This CDR3 spans 16 amino acids. Amplification used 60 Vbeta primers and 13 Jbeta primers. Sequenced by immunoSEQ multiplex PCR; TCRdb stores in-frame clones only, minus some. The data hold around 100,000 clones, with around 65% observed a single time. V usage is TRBV21-1 and J usage is TRBJ1-6; the listed D gene, TRBD1, was not tested against the DNA. TRBV21-1 is termed a pseudogene. The sample consisted of PBMCs. This TCR came from a woman aged 50 to 60 in good health and CMV-seronegative. Here the CDR3 DNA reads TGTGCCAGCAGCAACGAGGAGACAGGGACCGGCTCACCCCTCCACTTT. It translates to CASSNEETGTGSPLHF.